These T cell receptor beta chains were read from a single sample in a study of technical replicates of blood from several donors. The assay was immunoSEQ multiplex PCR, and TCRdb's table has in-frame clones only and misses some. The sample contains some 68,000 clones, roughly 92% of which appear only once. Sample: T cells isolated from PBMCs. The source is a human donor in good health. CDR3s include the opening cysteine and the closing phenylalanine or tryptophan. The D gene is left open where the match is weak. Clone size is shown for a subset of rows, as once, few, many or a class of expanded clone.

V gene: TRBV6-1
clone size: .
J gene: TRBJ1-5
D gene: .
CDR3 protein: CASSEAGLVNQPQHF
CDR3 DNA: TGTGCCAGCAGTGAGGCGGGTCTGGTTAATCAGCCCCAGCATTTT

V gene: TRBV27
clone size: .
J gene: TRBJ2-7
D gene: TRBD2
CDR3 protein: CASKFGGGLSEQYF
CDR3 DNA: TGTGCCAGCAAATTCGGGGGGGGTTTGAGCGAGCAGTACTTC

V gene: TRBV4-2
clone size: .
J gene: TRBJ2-5
D gene: TRBD2
CDR3 protein: CASSQDDGRELLETQYF
CDR3 DNA: TGTGCCAGCAGCCAAGATGACGGGCGGGAGCTACTGGAGACCCAGTACTTC

V gene: TRBV19
clone size: once
J gene: TRBJ2-5
D gene: .
CDR3 protein: CASSSLRGEETQYF
CDR3 DNA: TGTGCCAGTAGTTCCCTGCGGGGTGAAGAGACCCAGTACTTC

V gene: TRBV4-3
clone size: once
J gene: TRBJ2-4
D gene: .
CDR3 protein: CASAADLAKNIQYF
CDR3 DNA: TGCGCCAGCGCGGCTGATCTAGCCAAAAACATTCAGTACTTC

V gene: TRBV28
clone size: .
J gene: TRBJ2-5
D gene: .
CDR3 protein: CANKKAGQETQYF
CDR3 DNA: TGTGCCAACAAAAAGGCAGGTCAAGAGACCCAGTACTTC

V gene: TRBV27
clone size: .
J gene: TRBJ2-7
D gene: .
CDR3 protein: CASSLSGATSGYEQYF
CDR3 DNA: TGTGCCAGCAGTTTATCGGGGGCGACCTCGGGCTACGAGCAGTACTTC

V gene: TRBV28
clone size: .
J gene: TRBJ1-4
D gene: TRBD1
CDR3 protein: CASKTGSDEKLFF
CDR3 DNA: TGTGCCAGCAAGACAGGGAGTGACGAAAAACTGTTTTTT

V gene: TRBV6-5
clone size: .
J gene: TRBJ1-2
D gene: TRBD1
CDR3 protein: CASSYPGGGYGYTF
CDR3 DNA: TGTGCCAGCAGTTACCCAGGGGGCGGCTATGGCTACACCTTC

V gene: TRBV28
clone size: .
J gene: TRBJ2-2
D gene: TRBD2
CDR3 protein: CASSWVTSGKGINTGELFF
CDR3 DNA: TGTGCCAGCAGTTGGGTGACTAGCGGGAAGGGGATTAACACCGGGGAGCTGTTTTTT

V gene: TRBV7-9
clone size: .
J gene: TRBJ2-6
D gene: .
CDR3 protein: CASRQGQGSGANVLTF
CDR3 DNA: TGTGCCAGCAGGCAGGGCCAGGGGTCTGGGGCCAACGTCCTGACTTTC

V gene: TRBV30
clone size: .
J gene: TRBJ2-3
D gene: TRBD2
CDR3 protein: CAWSISLAGEYTQYF
CDR3 DNA: TGTGCCTGGAGTATTTCCCTAGCGGGAGAATATACGCAGTATTTT

V gene: TRBV19
clone size: .
J gene: TRBJ1-1
D gene: TRBD1
CDR3 protein: CASSHGQEALTEAFF
CDR3 DNA: TGTGCCAGTAGTCACGGACAGGAGGCTTTGACTGAAGCTTTCTTT

V gene: TRBV7-2
clone size: once
J gene: TRBJ2-7
D gene: TRBD2
CDR3 protein: CASSPGLAGGYEQYF
CDR3 DNA: TGTGCCAGCAGCCCCGGACTAGCGGGAGGCTACGAGCAGTACTTC

V gene: TRBV2
clone size: .
J gene: TRBJ2-7
D gene: TRBD2
CDR3 protein: CASRLAGPYEQYF
CDR3 DNA: TGTGCCAGCCGGCTAGCGGGACCCTACGAGCAGTACTTC

V gene: TRBV7-2
clone size: .
J gene: TRBJ1-2
D gene: .
CDR3 protein: CASSLEGQGSYGYTF
CDR3 DNA: TGTGCCAGCAGCTTAGAAGGTCAGGGAAGTTATGGCTACACCTTC

V gene: TRBV19
clone size: .
J gene: TRBJ1-1
D gene: TRBD1
CDR3 protein: CASSISGGWNTEAFF
CDR3 DNA: TGTGCCAGTAGTATTTCAGGGGGCTGGAACACTGAAGCTTTCTTT

V gene: TRBV7-2
clone size: .
J gene: TRBJ1-1
D gene: .
CDR3 protein: CASSANGGGGTEAFF
CDR3 DNA: TGTGCCAGCAGCGCCAACGGGGGGGGAGGGACTGAAGCTTTCTTT

V gene: TRBV27
clone size: .
J gene: TRBJ2-5
D gene: TRBD2
CDR3 protein: CASSRASGSSETQYF
CDR3 DNA: TGTGCCAGCAGTCGTGCTAGCGGGAGTTCGGAGACCCAGTACTTC

V gene: TRBV11-3
clone size: .
J gene: TRBJ2-1
D gene: .
CDR3 protein: CASSLGGNGGYNEQFF
CDR3 DNA: TGTGCCAGCAGCTTAGGAGGGAATGGAGGGTACAATGAGCAGTTCTTC

V gene: TRBV28
clone size: .
J gene: TRBJ2-1
D gene: .
CDR3 protein: CASAQGYEQFF
CDR3 DNA: TGTGCCAGCGCACAGGGTTATGAGCAGTTCTTC

V gene: TRBV6-6
clone size: .
J gene: TRBJ1-1
D gene: .
CDR3 protein: CASRSLGENTEAFF
CDR3 DNA: TGTGCCAGCAGAAGTTTGGGCGAGAACACTGAAGCTTTCTTT

V gene: TRBV9
clone size: .
J gene: TRBJ2-7
D gene: .
CDR3 protein: CASSVGHLTYEQYF
CDR3 DNA: TGTGCCAGCAGCGTCGGACACCTAACCTACGAGCAGTACTTC

V gene: TRBV4-3
clone size: .
J gene: TRBJ2-5
D gene: .
CDR3 protein: CASSQGLGETQYF
CDR3 DNA: TGCGCCAGCAGCCAAGGGCTAGGAGAGACCCAGTACTTC

V gene: TRBV6-1
clone size: .
J gene: TRBJ2-5
D gene: TRBD1
CDR3 protein: CASSETTGVKETQYF
CDR3 DNA: TGTGCCAGCAGTGAAACGACAGGGGTCAAAGAGACCCAGTACTTC

V gene: TRBV27
clone size: once
J gene: TRBJ2-7
D gene: TRBD2
CDR3 protein: CASKWAGGDYEQYF
CDR3 DNA: TGTGCCAGCAAGTGGGCGGGAGGCGACTACGAGCAGTACTTC

V gene: TRBV5-1
clone size: .
J gene: TRBJ2-1
D gene: TRBD1
CDR3 protein: CASSLAAGGYNEQFF
CDR3 DNA: TGCGCCAGCAGCTTGGCTGCAGGGGGCTATAATGAGCAGTTCTTC